A single sample is the source of the 10 T cell receptor beta chains below, sequenced in a study of blood T cell repertoires in COVID-19. Clones were sequenced by immunoSEQ multiplex PCR, and TCRdb holds only the in-frame ones, with some missing. The sample lists approximately 210,000 clones, approximately 78% seen once, with more than 10% in the top ten. The source material was peripheral blood. Source of these receptors: a woman in her thirties or forties with acute or convalescent COVID-19.

Only a few counts were recorded for this clone. This sequence joins TRBV6-5 and TRBJ2-2; TRBD2 is a possible D gene (6 bases). The germline V and J ends were trimmed by 5 bases and 7 bases, with 17 bases remaining between them. The CDR3 is 15 residues long. Germline CDR1 and CDR2: MNHEY and SVGAGI. CDR3 in amino acids: CASSSAGTHRGELFF. DNA for the CDR3: TGTGCCAGCAGTAGTGCTGGGACTCACCGCGGGGAGCTGTTTTTT.

V usage is TRBV5-1 and J usage is TRBJ1-2; 8 bases are a match to TRBD1. Per germline, CDR1 SGHRS and CDR2 YFSETQ. With V trimmed by 0 bases and J by 6 bases, 4 bases remained unmatched. The CDR3 totals 14 residues. The CDR3 is CASSLGQGIHGYTF. In DNA form, the CDR3 reads TGCGCCAGCAGCTTGGGACAGGGGATCCATGGCTACACCTTC. Based on the CDR3 plus reference TRBV5-1 and TRBJ1-2, the full variable domain is KAGVTQTPRYLIKTRGQQVTLSCSPISGHRSVSWYQQTPGQGLQFLFEYFSETQRNKGNFPGRFSGRQFSNSRSEMNVSTLELGDSALYLCASSLGQGIHGYTFGSGTRLTVV.

This clone has a handful of counts. The rearrangement uses TRBV30 and TRBJ2-1; no clear D. V gave up 1 base and J gave up 7 bases, with 8 bases separating them. Germline values: CDR1 GTSNPN, CDR2 SVGIG (reference sequence). The CDR3 runs 12 residues. The CDR3 sequence: CAWSEVANEQFF. As DNA, the CDR3 is TGTGCCTGGAGTGAAGTAGCTAATGAGCAGTTCTTC.

The V and J genes are TRBV5-1 and TRBJ1-6; 11 bases align to TRBD1. Germline lookup yields CDR1 SGHRS and CDR2 YFSETQ. V shed 3 bases and J 1 base; nucleotides not matched to a gene: 15. CDR3 length equals 21 residues. DNA of the CDR3: TGCGCCAGCAGCTACACCGGGACAGGGGGAACAAGGGGATCCTATAATTCACCCCTCCACTTT. Its protein product is CASSYTGTGGTRGSYNSPLHF.

This clone was seen a handful of times. For the CDR3, the DNA is TGTGCCAGTAGTATGTCACCCTGGGGACAGGGTATCAATCAGCCCCAGCATTTT. It encodes CASSMSPWGQGINQPQHF. This chain connects TRBV19 to TRBJ1-5; TRBD1 matches 9 bases. The CDR3 covers 18 residues. Germline values: CDR1 LNHDA, CDR2 SQIVND (reference sequence). The trim removed 3 bases at V and 3 bases at J, leaving 12 bases unmatched. Filled out from reference TRBV19 and TRBJ1-5, the complete variable domain reads DGGITQSPKYLFRKEGQNVTLSCEQNLNHDAMYWYRQDPGQGLRLIYYSQIVNDFQKGDIAEGYSVSREKKESFPLTVTSAQKNPTAFYLCASSMSPWGQGINQPQHFGDGTRLSIL.

J is TRBJ2-1 and V is TRBV3-1 (or the pseudogene TRBV3-2); D may be TRBD2 (5 bases). This CDR3 is 17 amino acids long. V gave up 4 bases and J gave up 0 bases, with 16 bases separating them. Germline V gene lookup returns CDR1 LGHDT and CDR2 YNNKEL (reference sequence). The CDR3: CASSRGSSGSSYNEQFF. The CDR3 coding sequence is TGTGCCAGCAGCCGCGGTTCGTCGGGGAGCTCCTACAATGAGCAGTTCTTC.

The chain employs TRBV15 and TRBJ2-7; TRBD2 matches 7 bases. J gave up 3 bases and V 0 bases, and 8 bases lay outside the gene matches. Germline V gene sequence: CDR1 LNHNV, CDR2 YYDKDF (reference sequence). The CDR3 totals 16 residues. The CDR3, as DNA: TGTGCCACCAGCAGAGAGGCGGGAGTTAGACGCTACGAGCAGTACTTC. Encoded protein: CATSREAGVRRYEQYF.

This chain uses TRBV30 with TRBJ1-2; D remains unclear. Trimming removed 3 bases at V and 0 bases at J, with 5 bases between. Germline V CDR1 and CDR2: GTSNPN, SVGIG (reference sequence). The length of the CDR3 is 12 residues. The CDR3 sequence is CAWSPSNYGYTF. The CDR3 DNA reads as TGTGCCTGGAGCCCATCTAACTATGGCTACACCTTC. Full variable domain (outside the CDR3, taken from reference TRBV30 and TRBJ1-2): SQTIHQWPATLVQPVGSPLSLECTVEGTSNPNLYWYRQAAGRGLQLLFYSVGIGQISSEVPQNLSASRPQDRQFILSSKKLLLSDSGFYLCAWSPSNYGYTFGSGTRLTVV.

The chain has TRBV6-6 and TRBJ2-7, with TRBD2 matching over 7 bases. This CDR3 has 16 residues. Germline V gene lookup returns CDR1 MNHNY and CDR2 SVGAGI (reference sequence). J gave up 0 bases and V 0 bases, and 5 bases lay outside the gene matches. This chain's CDR3 is CASSYSYRDYSYEQYF. The CDR3 DNA reads as TGTGCCAGCAGTTACTCCTATCGGGACTACTCCTACGAGCAGTACTTC.

V and J are TRBV7-8 and TRBJ1-1; no clear D gene. V was shortened by 5 bases and J by 1 base, with 14 bases between the two germline ends. Germline V CDR1 and CDR2: SGHVS, FQNEAQ. This CDR3 comprises 15 residues. For the CDR3, the DNA is TGTGCCAGCAGCCTTAGAACAGTTCAGAACACTGAAGCTTTCTTT. Translation gives CASSLRTVQNTEAFF.